The clone carrying this T cell receptor (beta chain) has more than one count but fewer than ten. As yet, its antigen is unknown. This sample stems from a study of T-cell memory formation after mild COVID-19. Regarding the study as a whole: Those CD4+ clones that contracted were mainly in CM and EM (CD8+ ones in EMRA). Still unconfirmed is whether the second-wave clones peaking on day 37 recognized SARS-CoV-2.

Using its own MiXCR run on the 5' RACE reads, TCRdb lists one record per CDR3 protein. This sample yields 180,000 or so distinct CDR3 sequences, of which 11% are seen a single time; around 3.8% belongs to the top ten. The origin of this receptor is a man younger than 30 who had mild COVID-19 (a few samples of this study predate the infection). Cell type and time point are not known. Sequencing used PBMCs or a T cell subset sorted from them (not recorded which).

The CDR3 is CSVDPGQGTGYTF. CDR3 DNA: TGCAGCGTTGACCCCGGACAGGGAACAGGCTACACCTTC. This chain connects TRBV29-1 to TRBJ1-2; TRBD1 agrees at 8 bases. V dropped 3 bases and J dropped 8; count of bases not matched to a gene: 8. Looked up from germline, CDR1 is SQVTM and CDR2 is ANQGSEA. This CDR3 is built from 13 residues.